Presented here are 26 T cell receptor beta chains from one specimen sequenced in a study of cytomegalovirus exposure and HLA in healthy donors. Amplification used 60 Vbeta primers and 13 Jbeta primers. TCRdb's copy holds only in-frame clones and misses some; the assay was immunoSEQ multiplex PCR. The repertoire holds roughly 49,000 clones, with 77% as singletons. Sequencing used PBMCs. Every receptor here comes from a woman in her thirties or forties in good health and CMV-seropositive.

This clone was found a few times. This chain joins TRBV30 and TRBJ1-2, with D perhaps TRBD1 (5 bases). The CDR3 has 15 amino acids. The germline CDR1 and CDR2 sequences are GTSNPN and SVGIG (reference sequence). The germline V and J ends were trimmed by 0 bases and 2 bases, with 13 bases remaining between them. CDR3 nucleotides: TGTGCCTGGAGTGTACGTGCGGGGACCAACTATGGCTACACCTTC. This sequence encodes CAWSVRAGTNYGYTF.

This chain uses TRBV11-2 with TRBJ1-2; D may be TRBD1 (6 bases). Trimming stripped 6 bases from V and 4 bases from J, with 15 bases between. Germline V lookup: CDR1 SGHAT, CDR2 FQNNGV. The CDR3 has 14 residues. As DNA, the CDR3 is TGTGCCAGCAGGATAGGAACAGGGCTCTATGGCTACACCTTC. This sequence encodes CASRIGTGLYGYTF.

This clone was recorded a few times. V usage is TRBV7-3 and J usage is TRBJ2-4; the D gene is possibly TRBD2 (6 bases). Trimming stripped 3 bases from V and 2 bases from J, with 8 bases between. This CDR3 has 14 amino acids. Germline CDR1 and CDR2: SGHTA and FQGTGA. As DNA, the CDR3 is TGTGCCAGCAGCTTCGGGGGAACCAAAAACATTCAGTACTTC. This gives the protein CASSFGGTKNIQYF.

The V call is TRBV10-3, the J call TRBJ2-1; 10 bases match TRBD1. CDR3 length: 14 amino acids. With V trimmed by 11 bases and J by 5 bases, 9 bases remained unmatched. Germline CDR1 reads ENHRY; CDR2 reads SYGVKD. The CDR3 reads CASSGDRGNNEQFF. For the CDR3, the DNA is TGTGCCTCCTCAGGGGACAGGGGTAACAATGAGCAGTTCTTC.

The chain employs TRBV9 and TRBJ2-7, with 8 bases that match TRBD1. Trimming removed 3 bases from V and 5 bases from J; junction bases left unmatched: 7. Looked up from germline, CDR1 is SGDLS and CDR2 is YYNGEE. The CDR3 covers 14 residues. The CDR3 loop reads CASSGQGPPDEQYF. The CDR3 region has the DNA TGTGCCAGCAGCGGACAGGGGCCCCCGGACGAGCAGTACTTC.

The chain uses TRBV5-1 and TRBJ1-1; 7 bases are shared with TRBD1. CDR1 SGHRS and CDR2 YFSETQ come from the germline V gene. V dropped 0 bases and J dropped 4; count of bases not matched to a gene: 3. The CDR3 covers 14 residues. CDR3 in DNA: TGCGCCAGCAGCTTGGAAGGGGGCCTCACTGAAGCTTTCTTT. It specifies CASSLEGGLTEAFF.

This sequence joins TRBV4-2 and TRBJ1-5, with D possibly TRBD1 on 6 matching bases. The CDR3 sequence is 17 residues long. Between the trimmed V and J ends, which lost 1 base and 1 base, there was a span of 14 bases. The germline gives CDR1 LGHNA, CDR2 YNFKEQ. CDR3: CASSQVSSRGSNQPQHF. CDR3 DNA: TGTGCCAGCAGCCAAGTAAGTTCCAGGGGAAGCAATCAGCCCCAGCATTTT.

This clone was detected a few times. This chain joins TRBV29-1 and TRBJ1-1; 7 nucleotides line up with TRBD1. The germline CDR1 and CDR2 sequences are SQVTM and ANQGSEA. V gave up 7 bases and J gave up 8 bases; unmatched junction bases: 10. The CDR3 extends over 12 amino acids. The CDR3 is CSASQQGTEAFF. CDR3 nucleotides: TGCAGCGCATCACAACAGGGGACCGAAGCTTTCTTT.

There are a few counts of this clone. This sequence joins TRBV5-4 and TRBJ2-3; 8 positions match TRBD1. The CDR3 has 15 amino acids. Trimming removed 3 bases from V and 3 bases from J; junction bases left unmatched: 6. The germline gives CDR1 SGHNT, CDR2 YYREEE (reference sequence). CDR3 coding DNA: TGTGCCAGCAGCTCTGGACAGGGATTTACAGATACGCAGTATTTT. Its protein product is CASSSGQGFTDTQYF.

The chain is built from TRBV4-3 and TRBJ1-2; D ambiguous. CDR1 and CDR2 (germline): LGHNA, YSLEER. The CDR3 contains 14 residues. The V and J ends lost 0 bases and 4 bases respectively, with 9 bases between them. The DNA for the CDR3 is TGCGCCAGCAGCCAAGATGCGGGAGGCTATGGCTACACCTTC. Encoded protein: CASSQDAGGYGYTF.

In this sample, this clone turned up a few times. The chain combines TRBV7-3 with TRBJ2-5; D gene ambiguous. This CDR3 has 13 amino acids. The germline V gene encodes CDR1 SGHTA and CDR2 FQGTGA. V gave up 1 base and J gave up 5 bases, with 8 bases separating them. CDR3 nucleotide sequence: TGTGCCAGCAGCTTAAACGTCGGGGAGACCCAGTACTTC. Translation gives CASSLNVGETQYF.

The chain links TRBV7-2 to TRBJ2-3; 9 bases map to TRBD2. CDR1 and CDR2 (germline): SGHTA, FQGNSA. This CDR3 is built from 16 residues. The junction had 5 bases not matched to a gene; V was cut back by 0 bases and J by 4 bases. The CDR3 DNA follows: TGTGCCAGCAGCTTAGCGGGACTAGCTTCCCCAGATACGCAGTATTTT. It yields the protein CASSLAGLASPDTQYF.

The chain uses TRBV11-1 and TRBJ2-7; D may be TRBD1 (5 bases). Per the germline V gene, CDR1 is SGHAT and CDR2 is FQDESV (reference sequence). The germline V and J ends were trimmed by 1 base and 2 bases, with 6 bases remaining between them. There are 13 residues in the CDR3. CDR3 region: CASSLGQTYEQYF. The CDR3 DNA is TGTGCCAGCAGCTTAGGACAGACCTACGAGCAGTACTTC.

This clone was counted a single time. The V gene is TRBV28, the J gene TRBJ2-7; D is unresolved. The germline CDR1 and CDR2 sequences are MDHEN and SYDVKM. The CDR3 runs to 13 residues. The V end was cut by 7 bases, the J end by 0 bases, with 10 bases between. The CDR3 bases are TGTGCCAGCATGGGCACAAGCTCCTACGAGCAGTACTTC. Protein: CASMGTSSYEQYF.

The chain joins TRBV10-3 to TRBJ1-1; 8 nucleotides match TRBD1. The trim removed 0 bases at V and 5 bases at J, leaving 14 bases unmatched. CDR3 length: 18 amino acids. The V gene's germline CDR1 is ENHRY and CDR2 SYGVKD. The DNA for the CDR3 is TGTGCCATCAGTGAGTCCCCTCGGACAGGGAGGGGGGGGACTGAAGCTTTCTTT. This gives the protein CAISESPRTGRGGTEAFF.

This clone was detected only a few times. V is TRBV4-3 and J is TRBJ1-1; tentative D call: TRBD1 (5 bases). The CDR3 has 13 amino acids. The germline gives CDR1 LGHNA, CDR2 YSLEER. Trimming took off 1 base at V and 6 bases at J, with 9 bases between the two ends. In DNA form, the CDR3 reads TGCGCCAGCAGCCAAGGCAGGGAGGCTGAAGCTTTCTTT. This sequence encodes CASSQGREAEAFF.

The chain combines TRBV5-1 with TRBJ1-2; 7 bases align to TRBD1. V was pared by 2 bases and J by 1 base, with 5 bases of the junction left unmatched. The CDR3 runs 15 residues. The germline V gene encodes CDR1 SGHRS and CDR2 YFSETQ. DNA for the CDR3: TGCGCCAGCAGCTTCATCCAGGGGGATAACTATGGCTACACCTTC. This sequence encodes CASSFIQGDNYGYTF.

CDR3 DNA: TGTGCCAGCAGCCCCCCAGTGGAGACCCAGTACTTC. It encodes CASSPPVETQYF. This chain joins TRBV7-2 and TRBJ2-5; no reliable D call. The germline V gene has CDR1 SGHTA and CDR2 FQGNSA. The CDR3 extends over 12 amino acids. With 5 bases removed from V and 5 bases from J, the gap between germline ends came to 9 bases.

The chain joins TRBV9 to TRBJ2-1; D is undetermined. CDR3 size: 12 residues. V gave up 4 bases and J gave up 8 bases, with 10 bases separating them. Germline V lookup: CDR1 SGDLS, CDR2 YYNGEE. The CDR3 region has the DNA TGTGCCAGCAGCCCGAGCATCTATGAGCAGTTCTTC. It encodes CASSPSIYEQFF.

This chain joins TRBV10-2 and TRBJ2-7; 9 nucleotides line up with TRBD1. This CDR3 spans 16 amino acids. CDR1 is WSHSY and CDR2 is SAAADI in the germline V gene. V was pared by 6 bases and J by 0 bases, with 9 bases of the junction left unmatched. This CDR3 is CASRTTGTGNSYEQYF. The CDR3 coding sequence is TGCGCCAGCAGAACCACCGGGACAGGGAACTCCTACGAGCAGTACTTC.

The gene calls are TRBV7-8 and TRBJ1-1; D is possibly TRBD1 (5 bases). CDR1 is SGHVS, CDR2 FQNEAQ, per germline. This CDR3 contains 14 residues. V lost 5 bases and J lost 4, with 14 bases in between. CDR3 sequence (DNA): TGTGCCAGCAGCCGACCGACAGAAGGCACTGAAGCTTTCTTT. This encodes CASSRPTEGTEAFF.

The chain combines TRBV4-1 with TRBJ1-1, with D maybe TRBD1 (5 bases). The CDR3 is 13 residues long. Trimming cost V 6 bases and J 1 base, with 9 bases left between them. Germline CDR1 MGHRA, CDR2 YSYEKL. CDR3 in amino acids: CASRRTGNTEAFF. The DNA of the CDR3 is TGCGCCAGCAGGCGTACAGGGAACACTGAAGCTTTCTTT.

The chain recombines TRBV1 with TRBJ2-7; TRBD1 is the table's D call and was not checked against the DNA. TRBV1 is flagged as a pseudogene. The CDR3 is made up of 16 amino acids. The CDR3 DNA is TGCACCAGCAGCCAAGGAGGACAGGGGCAGCCCTACGAGCAGTACTTC. Amino acids: CTSSQGGQGQPYEQYF.

The chain is built from TRBV6-6 and TRBJ2-3; maybe TRBD2 (5 bases). Germline lookup yields CDR1 MNHNY and CDR2 SVGAGI (reference sequence). The CDR3 is 14 residues long. V was shortened by 2 bases and J by 6 bases, with 12 bases between the two germline ends. This CDR3 is CASSYIRERDTQYF. The CDR3 region has the DNA TGTGCCAGCAGTTACATCCGGGAAAGGGATACGCAGTATTTT.

V is TRBV29-1 and J is TRBJ1-1; a weak D match, TRBD1 (6 bases). The V gene's germline CDR1 is SQVTM and CDR2 ANQGSEA. V was clipped by 7 bases and J by 0 bases, with 12 bases between them. This CDR3 region has 13 residues. CDR3 in amino acids: CSGGRGLNTEAFF. The CDR3 DNA reads as TGCAGCGGAGGCAGGGGTCTGAACACTGAAGCTTTCTTT.

The rearrangement uses TRBV6-4 and TRBJ2-2; a possible D gene is TRBD2 (6 bases). Germline loops: CDR1 MRHNA, CDR2 SNTAGT. This CDR3 region has 18 residues. V lost 0 bases to trimming and J lost 1 base, with 15 bases between them. The CDR3 DNA is TGTGCCAGCAGTGACTCTGCCGCCGGGACTGTGAACACCGGGGAGCTGTTTTTT. Translated, it gives CASSDSAAGTVNTGELFF.